The 9 T cell receptor beta chains in this list originate from one sample, sequenced in a study of T and B cells in COVID-19 patients. Multiplex PCR with BIOMED2 TRB-A/B primer pools amplified TRB rearrangements. One entry per CDR3 protein results from TCRdb running MiXCR on the multiplex PCR reads. The sample records roughly 15,000 distinct CDR3 sequences, about a quarter being singletons. TRB was amplified from about 260-540 ng of blood genomic DNA. Sequences were obtained from blood. The receptors stem from a human donor who had recovered from COVID-19.

Sample share makes this clonotype medium-sized (0.01 to 0.1%). The chain joins TRBV19 to TRBJ2-3; 9 nucleotides agree with TRBD2. Germline CDR1 reads LNHDA; CDR2 reads SQIVND (reference sequence). The V segment lost 7 bases and the J segment 3 bases; nucleotides outside the gene matches: 17. The CDR3 totals 18 residues. The CDR3 bases are TGTGCCAGTACCCCGGTTAGGGGCCCTAGCGGGACAACAGATACGCAGTATTTT. It yields the protein CASTPVRGPSGTTDTQYF.

Only a few counts were recorded for this clonotype. The genes are TRBV6-2 or TRBV6-3 and TRBJ2-1, with 7 bases identical to TRBD1. The CDR3 extends over 17 amino acids. Per the germline V gene, CDR1 is MNHEY and CDR2 is SVGEGT. V was pared by 6 bases and J by 0 bases, with 11 bases of the junction left unmatched. The CDR3 is CASRGGQVSFSYNEQFF. In DNA form, the CDR3 reads TGTGCCAGCAGGGGCGGACAGGTATCATTCTCCTACAATGAGCAGTTCTTC.

The genes are TRBV20-1 and TRBJ2-5; possible D gene TRBD1, 6 bases. Trimming removed 1 base at V and 4 bases at J, with 7 bases between. The CDR3 sequence is 12 residues long. Germline CDR1 DFQATT, CDR2 SNEGSKA (reference sequence). Here the CDR3 reads CSARGGGETQYF. Here the CDR3 DNA reads TGCAGTGCTAGAGGAGGGGGAGAGACCCAGTACTTC.

This clonotype qualifies as medium-sized. This chain links TRBV6-4 with TRBJ2-2; no clear D gene. Trimming stripped 0 bases from V and 6 bases from J, with 8 bases between. CDR1 and CDR2 (germline): MRHNA, SNTAGT. The CDR3 covers 14 residues. The CDR3 loop is CASSDSYSPGELFF. CDR3 nucleotides: TGTGCCAGCAGTGACTCCTACTCCCCCGGGGAGCTGTTTTTT.

By sample share, this clonotype is medium-sized. This chain joins TRBV19 and TRBJ2-2; D gene ambiguous. V was trimmed by 0 bases and J by 5 bases, leaving 7 bases between them. This CDR3 has 14 amino acids. Germline-derived CDR1 and CDR2 are LNHDA and SQIVND (reference sequence). The CDR3 region has the DNA TGTGCCAGTAGTATAGACTGGGAAACCGGGGAGCTGTTTTTT. Protein: CASSIDWETGELFF. The whole variable domain, filled in from reference TRBV19 and TRBJ2-2, reads DGGITQSPKYLFRKEGQNVTLSCEQNLNHDAMYWYRQDPGQGLRLIYYSQIVNDFQKGDIAEGYSVSREKKESFPLTVTSAQKNPTAFYLCASSIDWETGELFFGEGSRLTVL.

CDR3 loop: CASKGAGVNYGYTF. The DNA of the CDR3 is TGTGCCAGCAAAGGGGCAGGGGTGAACTATGGCTACACCTTC. The chain links TRBV5-6 to TRBJ1-2; TRBD1 might be the D (6 bases). This CDR3 has 14 residues. V lost 6 bases to trimming and J lost 2 bases, with 14 bases between them. CDR1 and CDR2 from the germline V gene are SGHDT and YYEEEE.

This clonotype was counted only a few times. The gene calls are TRBV18 and TRBJ2-5; D possibly corresponds to TRBD2 (5 bases). The V and J ends lost 1 base and 2 bases respectively, with 11 bases between them. The CDR3 runs to 15 residues. CDR1 is KGHSH and CDR2 is LQKENI in the germline V gene. The CDR3: CASSPQEGVQETQYF. The DNA of the CDR3 is TGTGCCAGCTCACCACAAGAGGGTGTACAAGAGACCCAGTACTTC.

V usage is TRBV7-9 and J usage is TRBJ2-7, with 7 bases aligning to TRBD1. CDR3 size: 13 residues. In germline, CDR1 is SEHNR, CDR2 FQNEAQ (reference sequence). Unmatched junction bases numbered 2, after V lost 5 bases and J lost 1 base. The CDR3 spells CASSDRESYEQYF. The CDR3 bases are TGTGCCAGCAGCGACAGGGAGTCCTACGAGCAGTACTTC. The variable domain in full, with the rest retrieved from reference TRBV7-9 and TRBJ2-7, is DTGVSQNPRHKITKRGQNVTFRCDPISEHNRLYWYRQTLGQGPEFLTYFQNEAQLEKSRLLSDRFSAERPKGSFSTLEIQRTEQGDSAMYLCASSDRESYEQYFGPGTRLTVT.

By share, this clonotype counts as medium-sized. The rearrangement links TRBV19 to TRBJ1-6; 11 bases are a match to TRBD1. The CDR3 runs to 13 residues. The germline gives CDR1 LNHDA, CDR2 SQIVND (reference sequence). The V gene end was trimmed by 8 bases and the J gene end by 9 bases; junction bases not matched to a gene: 3. In DNA, the CDR3 is TGTGCCAGTGGACAGGGGGCGGTTTCACCCCTCCACTTT. This sequence encodes CASGQGAVSPLHF.